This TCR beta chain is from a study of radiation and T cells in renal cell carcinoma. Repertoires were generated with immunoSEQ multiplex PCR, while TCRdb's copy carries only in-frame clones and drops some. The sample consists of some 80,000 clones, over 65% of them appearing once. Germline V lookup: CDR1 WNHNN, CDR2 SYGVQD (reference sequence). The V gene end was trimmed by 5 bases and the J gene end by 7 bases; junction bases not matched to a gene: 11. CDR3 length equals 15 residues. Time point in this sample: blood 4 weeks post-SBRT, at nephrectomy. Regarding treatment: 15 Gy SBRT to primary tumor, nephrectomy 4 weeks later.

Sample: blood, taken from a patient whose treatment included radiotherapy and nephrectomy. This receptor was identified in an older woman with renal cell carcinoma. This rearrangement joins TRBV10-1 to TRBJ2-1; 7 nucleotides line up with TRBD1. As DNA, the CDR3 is TGCGCCAGCAGTCGAGGGGGCGAGCTTAGGAATGAGCAGTTCTTC. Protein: CASSRGGELRNEQFF.